What follows are 30 T cell receptor beta chains derived from one specimen sequenced in a study of technical replicates of blood from several donors. Assay used: immunoSEQ multiplex PCR; TCRdb lists only in-frame clones, some missing. The sample has tens of thousands of clones, 85% to 95% seen once. The sample was T cells isolated from PBMCs. Receptors were obtained from a human donor in good health.

This sequence joins TRBV18 and TRBJ1-2; tentative D call: TRBD1 (5 bases). V lost 2 bases, J lost 5 bases, and 12 bases lay in between. The germline CDR1 and CDR2 sequences are KGHSH and LQKENI. CDR3 length equals 14 residues. This CDR3 reads CASSPDSENYGYTF. The CDR3 nucleotides are TGTGCCAGCTCACCAGACAGCGAGAATTATGGCTACACCTTC.

This clone was seen once. The rearrangement links TRBV27 to TRBJ2-7, with 10 bases that match TRBD2. The germline V gene has CDR1 MNHEY and CDR2 SMNVEV (reference sequence). This CDR3 is built from 14 residues. Germline trimming cut 4 bases from V and 3 bases from J; bases unmatched to any gene: 3. The CDR3 is CASSSSGSFYEQYF. The CDR3, as DNA: TGTGCCAGCAGTTCTAGCGGGAGTTTCTACGAGCAGTACTTC.

This clone was found once. This sequence joins TRBV2 and TRBJ2-1; perhaps TRBD2 as D (6 bases). The CDR3 sequence is 14 residues long. V lost 8 bases, J lost 3 bases, and 14 bases lay in between. The V gene's germline CDR1 is SNHLY and CDR2 FYNNEI. The CDR3 region has the DNA TGTGCCAGCTGGAGGGACTGGGACTACAATGAGCAGTTCTTC. Residues: CASWRDWDYNEQFF.

The chain combines TRBV6-1 with TRBJ2-1; TRBD2 matches at 9 bases. Looked up from germline, CDR1 is MNHNS and CDR2 is SASEGT. With 8 bases clipped from V and 11 bases from J, the junction kept 13 bases outside the gene matches. The CDR3 consists of 14 residues. CDR3 region: CASRTSVLDAQQFF. CDR3 in DNA: TGTGCCAGCCGGACTAGCGTATTGGATGCACAGCAGTTCTTC.

The genes are TRBV7-8 and TRBJ1-4; 9 bases are shared with TRBD1. With 5 bases clipped from V and 3 bases from J, the junction kept 1 base outside the gene matches. Germline V gene lookup returns CDR1 SGHVS and CDR2 FQNEAQ. The CDR3 has 14 amino acids. CDR3 sequence: CASSTGGPNEKLFF. In nucleotides, the CDR3 is TGTGCCAGCAGCACAGGGGGCCCTAATGAAAAACTGTTTTTT.

V is TRBV13 and J is TRBJ1-1; 8 nucleotides line up with TRBD1. The trim removed 5 bases at V and 1 base at J, leaving 6 bases unmatched. Per germline, CDR1 PRHDT and CDR2 FYEKMQ (reference sequence). The CDR3 runs 15 residues. The CDR3 nucleotides are TGTGCCAGCAGCCTACTGACAGGGGCGAACACTGAAGCTTTCTTT. Protein: CASSLLTGANTEAFF.

The chain has TRBV4-3 and TRBJ1-2; D possibly corresponds to TRBD1 (5 bases). Trimming removed 5 bases at V and 4 bases at J, with 14 bases between. Germline loops: CDR1 LGHNA, CDR2 YSLEER. The CDR3 is 14 residues long. The CDR3 sequence: CASSTDSRFYGYTF. The DNA of the CDR3 is TGCGCCAGCAGCACAGACAGCCGATTCTATGGCTACACCTTC.

The chain combines TRBV9 with TRBJ1-2; a weak D match, TRBD1 (5 bases). Between the trimmed V and J ends, which lost 5 bases and 7 bases, there was a span of 15 bases. CDR3 length: 13 amino acids. Germline CDR1 and CDR2: SGDLS and YYNGEE. The CDR3 is CASRGEGLGGYTF. For the CDR3, the DNA is TGTGCCAGCAGAGGGGAAGGGTTAGGTGGCTACACCTTC.

The V and J genes are TRBV7-6 and TRBJ1-1; no firm D call. The V gene's germline CDR1 is SGHVS and CDR2 FNYEAQ. V was pared by 1 base and J by 0 bases, with 12 bases between. This CDR3 contains 16 residues. The CDR3 coding sequence is TGTGCCAGCAGCTTAGAGGCGGGGATGTTGAACACTGAAGCTTTCTTT. Translating it yields CASSLEAGMLNTEAFF. Full variable domain (remainder filled in from reference TRBV7-6 and TRBJ1-1): GAGVSQSPRYKVTKRGQDVALRCDPISGHVSLYWYRQALGQGPEFLTYFNYEAQQDKSGLPNDRFSAERPEGSISTLTIQRTEQRDSAMYRCASSLEAGMLNTEAFFGQGTRLTVV.

This clone was seen once. The rearrangement links TRBV10-2 to TRBJ2-3; the match to TRBD2 covers 7 bases. In germline, CDR1 is WSHSY, CDR2 SAAADI. This CDR3 contains 14 residues. V lost 4 bases and J lost 0; bases outside the gene matches: 1. CDR3 loop: CASSGSGSTDTQYF. The CDR3 DNA is TGCGCCAGCAGTGGTAGCGGGAGCACAGATACGCAGTATTTT.

V gene TRBV5-1 combines with J gene TRBJ2-7; 9 bases agree with TRBD1. V dropped 2 bases and J dropped 5; count of bases not matched to a gene: 2. CDR3 size: 13 residues. Germline lookup yields CDR1 SGHRS and CDR2 YFSETQ. CDR3 sequence reads: CASSFTGGNEQYF. The CDR3 coding sequence is TGCGCCAGCAGCTTTACAGGGGGCAACGAGCAGTACTTC. The whole variable domain, filled in from reference TRBV5-1 and TRBJ2-7, reads KAGVTQTPRYLIKTRGQQVTLSCSPISGHRSVSWYQQTPGQGLQFLFEYFSETQRNKGNFPGRFSGRQFSNSRSEMNVSTLELGDSALYLCASSFTGGNEQYFGPGTRLTVT.

This chain joins TRBV29-1 and TRBJ2-7, with 10 bases matching TRBD2. This CDR3 is built from 13 residues. CDR1 and CDR2 from the germline V gene are SQVTM and ANQGSEA. V trimming: 1 base; J trimming: 6 bases; junction bases outside the gene matches: 3. The CDR3 protein is CSVEGVAGGEQYF. The CDR3 DNA reads TGCAGCGTTGAAGGTGTAGCGGGGGGCGAGCAGTACTTC.

In regard to this clone: Other DNA sequences in the sample encode the same CDR3. The J gene is TRBJ2-1, the V gene TRBV9; 11 positions match TRBD2. Unmatched junction bases numbered 0, after V lost 0 bases and J lost 1 base. The CDR3 is 16 amino acids. Per the germline V gene, CDR1 is SGDLS and CDR2 is YYNGEE. CDR3 in DNA: TGTGCCAGCAGCGTAGGACTAGCGGGATCCTACAATGAGCAGTTCTTC. It translates to CASSVGLAGSYNEQFF.

The chain joins TRBV7-3 to TRBJ2-1, with 8 positions matching TRBD1. The V gene's germline CDR1 is SGHTA and CDR2 FQGTGA. There are 16 residues in the CDR3. The V segment lost 4 bases and the J segment 2 bases; nucleotides outside the gene matches: 7. CDR3 nucleotide sequence: TGTGCCAGCAGCTACGCCACAGGGGGAACCTACAATGAGCAGTTCTTC. Its translation is CASSYATGGTYNEQFF.

The chain has TRBV9 and TRBJ2-7, with D possibly TRBD1 on 6 matching bases. The V gene lost 0 bases and the J gene lost 5 bases, with 12 bases spanning the gap. CDR3 size: 14 residues. The germline gives CDR1 SGDLS, CDR2 YYNGEE. The CDR3 DNA reads TGTGCCAGCAGCGTAGACGGCAGGGGAGACGAGCAGTACTTC. Its protein is CASSVDGRGDEQYF.

This clone was observed a single time. This chain connects TRBV2 to TRBJ2-7; possible D gene TRBD1, 5 bases. The V gene's germline CDR1 is SNHLY and CDR2 FYNNEI. This CDR3 has 13 amino acids. V was pared by 4 bases and J by 1 base, with 8 bases between. The CDR3 spells CASSVRQSYEQYF. The DNA of the CDR3 is TGTGCCAGCAGTGTTAGACAGTCCTACGAGCAGTACTTC. Drawing the rest from reference TRBV2 and TRBJ2-7, the complete variable domain is EPEVTQTPSHQVTQMGQEVILRCVPISNHLYFYWYRQILGQKVEFLVSFYNNEISEKSEIFDDQFSVERPDGSNFTLKIRSTKLEDSAMYFCASSVRQSYEQYFGPGTRLTVT.

This clone is a singleton in its sample. V and J are TRBV9 and TRBJ2-5; D remains ambiguous. Germline lookup yields CDR1 SGDLS and CDR2 YYNGEE. The CDR3 consists of 13 residues. Trimming removed 0 bases from V and 5 bases from J, with 8 bases in between. CDR3 protein: CASSVDTVETQYF. CDR3 in DNA: TGTGCCAGCAGCGTAGACACAGTGGAGACCCAGTACTTC.

This clone showed up just a few times. The chain combines TRBV29-1 with TRBJ1-5; possibly TRBD1 for D (5 bases). Germline CDR1 is SQVTM and CDR2 is ANQGSEA. The CDR3 extends over 13 amino acids. With 0 bases removed from V and 8 bases from J, the gap between germline ends came to 11 bases. The CDR3 region is CSVEEGEGEPQHF. The CDR3 DNA reads as TGCAGCGTTGAAGAAGGGGAGGGAGAGCCCCAGCATTTT.

V and J are TRBV7-6 and TRBJ2-3; tentatively, D is TRBD2 (5 bases). The CDR3 is made up of 14 amino acids. The germline V gene encodes CDR1 SGHVS and CDR2 FNYEAQ. Trimming left V 5 bases short and J 2 bases short, with 11 bases between. The CDR3 nucleotides read TGTGCCAGCAGCGAGGGTAGGAACACAGATACGCAGTATTTT. It translates to CASSEGRNTDTQYF.

J is TRBJ1-5 and V is TRBV7-2; 11 nucleotides align to TRBD1. Unmatched junction bases numbered 3, after V lost 3 bases and J lost 2 bases. The CDR3 loop spans 16 amino acids. The germline CDR1 and CDR2 sequences are SGHTA and FQGNSA. CDR3 protein: CASSLGTGGRNQPQHF. CDR3 in DNA: TGTGCCAGCAGCTTGGGGACAGGGGGACGCAATCAGCCCCAGCATTTT.

The chain recombines TRBV4-1 with TRBJ1-3; no reliable D call. The length of the CDR3 is 18 residues. Germline-derived CDR1 and CDR2 are MGHRA and YSYEKL. The germline V and J ends were trimmed by 4 bases and 0 bases, with 19 bases remaining between them. The CDR3 spells CASSPRVLLPDSGNTIYF. CDR3 DNA sequence: TGCGCCAGCAGCCCGCGGGTCTTGCTACCCGACTCTGGAAACACCATATATTTT.

The genes are TRBV6-5 and TRBJ2-7, with 7 bases aligning to TRBD1. The CDR3 is 14 amino acids. Germline V gene sequence: CDR1 MNHEY, CDR2 SVGAGI. With 5 bases clipped from V and 2 bases from J, the junction kept 6 bases outside the gene matches. CDR3 loop: CASSNRDRAYEQYF. CDR3 coding DNA: TGTGCCAGCAGTAACCGGGACAGAGCCTACGAGCAGTACTTC.

This rearrangement joins TRBV7-9 to TRBJ2-3, with D perhaps matching TRBD1 (5 bases). The V and J ends lost 5 bases and 5 bases respectively, with 11 bases between them. The CDR3 totals 13 residues. From germline, CDR1 is SEHNR and CDR2 FQNEAQ (reference sequence). The CDR3 coding sequence is TGTGCCAGCAGCCAATTCAGGGAAGATACGCAGTATTTT. It specifies CASSQFREDTQYF.

The rearrangement joins TRBV5-6 to TRBJ1-5; 9 bases agree with TRBD1. Germline V lookup: CDR1 SGHDT, CDR2 YYEEEE. With V trimmed by 4 bases and J by 6 bases, 8 bases remained unmatched. This CDR3 is built from 15 residues. The CDR3 protein is CASSLRTGAIQPQHF. As DNA, the CDR3 is TGTGCCAGCAGCCTTCGGACAGGGGCAATTCAGCCCCAGCATTTT.

The chain uses TRBV30 and TRBJ2-1; 8 positions agree with TRBD2. The V and J ends lost 8 bases and 7 bases, in that order; junction bases with no gene match: 7. The CDR3 runs to 12 residues. Germline lookup yields CDR1 GTSNPN and CDR2 SVGIG (reference sequence). In DNA, the CDR3 is TGTGCCAAAGATAGCGGGACTAATGAGCAGTTCTTC. This gives the protein CAKDSGTNEQFF.

The chain combines TRBV5-1 with TRBJ2-1; 12 positions agree with TRBD2. CDR3 length: 15 residues. The ends lost 0 bases at V and 5 bases at J; junction bases unmatched: 0. Germline CDR1 SGHRS, CDR2 YFSETQ. The CDR3 region has the DNA TGCGCCAGCAGCTTGGGACTAGCGGGAGACAATGAGCAGTTCTTC. This gives the protein CASSLGLAGDNEQFF. Full variable domain (remainder filled in from reference TRBV5-1 and TRBJ2-1): KAGVTQTPRYLIKTRGQQVTLSCSPISGHRSVSWYQQTPGQGLQFLFEYFSETQRNKGNFPGRFSGRQFSNSRSEMNVSTLELGDSALYLCASSLGLAGDNEQFFGPGTRLTVL.

The rearrangement links TRBV4-2 to TRBJ2-3; D perhaps matches TRBD2 (5 bases). Trimming removed 0 bases at V and 0 bases at J, with 13 bases between. CDR3 size: 17 residues. Per the germline V gene, CDR1 is LGHNA and CDR2 is YNFKEQ. The DNA of the CDR3 is TGTGCCAGCAGCCAAGATTTAGTTAGCGAGAGCACAGATACGCAGTATTTT. Its translation is CASSQDLVSESTDTQYF.

The genes are TRBV6-6 and TRBJ2-7, with TRBD1 identical over 9 bases. In germline, CDR1 is MNHNY, CDR2 SVGAGI (reference sequence). CDR3 length: 15 amino acids. V dropped 7 bases and J dropped 3; count of bases not matched to a gene: 10. The CDR3 DNA reads as TGTGCCAGCACCGACACCGGGACAGGGTTCTACGAGCAGTACTTC. It encodes CASTDTGTGFYEQYF.

As concerns this clone: Other DNA sequences in this specimen translate into the identical CDR3. The rearrangement uses TRBV30 and TRBJ1-1; D remains unclear. Germline assignment: CDR1 GTSNPN and CDR2 SVGIG (reference sequence). Trimming left V 0 bases short and J 4 bases short, with 6 bases between. The CDR3 spans 12 residues. CDR3 DNA sequence: TGTGCCTGGAGTGTACTAGGCACTGAAGCTTTCTTT. Translating it yields CAWSVLGTEAFF.

The chain employs TRBV6-1 and TRBJ1-2, with TRBD1 as a possible D gene (5 bases). The CDR3 has 13 residues. The ends were cut back, 4 bases at V and 4 bases at J, with 10 bases in the middle. Germline CDR1 MNHNS, CDR2 SASEGT. CDR3 nucleotide sequence: TGTGCCAGCAGTGCCAGGGATTCCTATGGCTACACCTTC. It yields the protein CASSARDSYGYTF.